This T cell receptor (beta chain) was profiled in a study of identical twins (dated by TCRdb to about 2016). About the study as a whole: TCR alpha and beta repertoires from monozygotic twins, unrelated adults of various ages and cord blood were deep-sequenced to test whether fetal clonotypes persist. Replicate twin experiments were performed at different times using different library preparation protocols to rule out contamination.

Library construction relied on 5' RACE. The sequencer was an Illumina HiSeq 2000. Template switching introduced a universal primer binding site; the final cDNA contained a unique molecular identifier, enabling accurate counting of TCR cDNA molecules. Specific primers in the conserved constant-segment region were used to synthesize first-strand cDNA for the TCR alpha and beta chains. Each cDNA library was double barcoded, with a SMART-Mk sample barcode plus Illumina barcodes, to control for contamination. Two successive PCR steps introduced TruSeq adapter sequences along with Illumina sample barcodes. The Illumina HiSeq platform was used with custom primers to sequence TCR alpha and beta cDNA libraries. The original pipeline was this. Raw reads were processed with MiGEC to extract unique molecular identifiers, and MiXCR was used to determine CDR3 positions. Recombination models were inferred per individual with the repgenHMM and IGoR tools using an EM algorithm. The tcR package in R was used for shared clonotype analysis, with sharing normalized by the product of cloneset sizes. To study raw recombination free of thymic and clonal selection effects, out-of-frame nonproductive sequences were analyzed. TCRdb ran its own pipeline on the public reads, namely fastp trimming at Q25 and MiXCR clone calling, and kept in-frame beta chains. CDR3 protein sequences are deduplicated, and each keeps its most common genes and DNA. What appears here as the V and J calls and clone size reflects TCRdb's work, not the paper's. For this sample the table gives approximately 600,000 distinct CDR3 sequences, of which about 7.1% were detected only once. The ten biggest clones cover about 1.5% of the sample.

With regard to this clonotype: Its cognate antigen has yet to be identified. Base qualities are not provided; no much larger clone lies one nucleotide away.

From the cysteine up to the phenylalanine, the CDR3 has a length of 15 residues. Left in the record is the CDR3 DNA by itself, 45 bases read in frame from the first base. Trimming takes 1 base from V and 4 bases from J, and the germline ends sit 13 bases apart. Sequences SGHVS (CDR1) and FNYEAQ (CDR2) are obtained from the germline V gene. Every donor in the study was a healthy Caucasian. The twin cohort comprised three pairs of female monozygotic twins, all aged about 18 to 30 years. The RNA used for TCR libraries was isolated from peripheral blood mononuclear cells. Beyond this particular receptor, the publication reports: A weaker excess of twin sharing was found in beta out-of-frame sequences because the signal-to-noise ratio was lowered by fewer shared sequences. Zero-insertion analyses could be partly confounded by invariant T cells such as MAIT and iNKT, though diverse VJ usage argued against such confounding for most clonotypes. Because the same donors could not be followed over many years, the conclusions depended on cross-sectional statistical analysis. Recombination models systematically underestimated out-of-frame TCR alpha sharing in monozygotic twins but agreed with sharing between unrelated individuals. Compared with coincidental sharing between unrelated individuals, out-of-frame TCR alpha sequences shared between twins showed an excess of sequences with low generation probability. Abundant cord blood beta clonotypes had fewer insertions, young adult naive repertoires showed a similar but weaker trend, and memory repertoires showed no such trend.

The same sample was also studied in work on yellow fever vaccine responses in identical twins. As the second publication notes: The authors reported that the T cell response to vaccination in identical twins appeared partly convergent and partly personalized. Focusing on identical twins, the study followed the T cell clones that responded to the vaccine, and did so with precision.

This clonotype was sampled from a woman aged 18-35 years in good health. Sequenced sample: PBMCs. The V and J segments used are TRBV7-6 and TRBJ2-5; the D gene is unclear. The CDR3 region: CASSLVFVSGETQYF. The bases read TGTGCCAGCAGCTTAGTTTTCGTCTCTGGAGAGACCCAGTACTTC.